A selection of T cell receptor beta chains follows, all from one sample in a study of cytomegalovirus exposure and HLA in healthy donors. Assay: immunoSEQ multiplex PCR; the TCRdb copy retains only in-frame clones and omits some. The table lists 150,000 to 200,000 clones, 75% to 90% of them singletons, with about 9.3% in the top ten. Input material: PBMCs. These receptor sequences come from a man aged 18-30 years in good health and CMV-seropositive. The CDR3 runs from the conserved cysteine through the conserved F or W. D genes are given only for firm matches. Where a row states a size, it is once, few, many or the class of an expanded clone; other rows omit it.

>-|TRBD2|TRBJ2-1|TRBV7-8
CASSPNSGGWNEQFF
TGTGCCAGCAGCCCCAATAGCGGGGGGTGGAATGAGCAGTTCTTC
>-|-|TRBJ2-5|TRBV7-2
CASSLGDRDVETQYF
TGTGCCAGCAGCTTAGGGGATCGGGATGTGGAGACCCAGTACTTC
>-|-|TRBJ2-6|TRBV2
CASSVFPSGANVLTF
TGTGCCAGCAGTGTATTCCCCTCTGGGGCCAACGTCCTGACTTTC
>-|-|TRBJ2-3|TRBV28
CASNQGSTDTQYF
TGTGCCAGCAACCAGGGGAGCACAGATACGCAGTATTTT
>-|-|TRBJ2-5|TRBV19
CASSIRGPQETQYF
TGTGCCAGTAGTATCAGGGGACCGCAAGAGACCCAGTACTTC
>few|-|TRBJ1-3|TRBV5-6
CASSLGIYQGSGNTIYF
TGTGCCAGCAGCTTGGGCATTTACCAGGGGTCTGGAAACACCATATATTTT
>-|-|TRBJ1-1|TRBV11-2
CASSPRAGGVKKAFF
TGTGCCAGCAGCCCACGGGCTGGGGGCGTTAAAAAAGCTTTCTTT
>-|-|TRBJ1-4|TRBV21-1
CASSSYDREANEKLFF
TGTGCCAGCAGCAGCTACGACAGGGAAGCTAATGAAAAACTGTTTTTT
>-|-|TRBJ2-5|TRBV2
CASREGQLARGPKGETQYF
TGTGCCAGCAGGGAAGGACAGCTCGCTAGAGGCCCCAAAGGGGAGACCCAGTACTTC
>-|TRBD2|TRBJ2-1|TRBV25-1
CASSEYRGGNEQFF
TGTGCCAGCAGTGAATATCGGGGGGGCAATGAGCAGTTCTTC
>-|-|TRBJ1-2|TRBV5-4
CASSLSGYGYTF
TGTGCCAGCAGCTTGTCCGGTTATGGCTACACCTTC
>-|TRBD2|TRBJ2-2|TRBV10-3
CAISGGLAGGQGTGELFF
TGTGCCATCAGTGGGGGACTAGCGGGGGGCCAAGGCACCGGGGAGCTGTTTTTT
>-|TRBD2|TRBJ2-3|TRBV9
CASTRGGSGADTQYF
TGTGCCAGCACTAGAGGTGGTAGCGGGGCAGATACGCAGTATTTT
>once|-|TRBJ2-5|TRBV18
CASSDLRVETQYF
TGTGCCAGCTCAGATCTGCGGGTAGAGACCCAGTACTTC
>-|TRBD2|TRBJ2-1|TRBV5-1
CASRSSGGSYNEQFF
TGCGCCAGCAGGTCTAGCGGGGGGTCCTACAATGAGCAGTTCTTC
>-|-|TRBJ1-4|TRBV19
CASSIARDEKLFF
TGTGCCAGTAGTATAGCCAGGGATGAAAAACTGTTTTTT
>-|TRBD1|TRBJ1-2|TRBV10-1
CASSERDRDNYGYTF
TGCGCCAGCAGTGAGCGGGACAGGGATAACTATGGCTACACCTTC
>-|-|TRBJ1-2|TRBV21-1
CASSPRQGGLYYGYTF
TGTGCCAGCAGCCCACGCCAGGGTGGGCTATACTATGGCTACACCTTC
>-|TRBD1|TRBJ2-3|TRBV18
CASSPPDRGGDTQYF
TGTGCCAGCTCACCACCCGACAGGGGTGGAGATACGCAGTATTTT
>-|TRBD1|TRBJ2-3|TRBV7-9
CASSLDRGSDTQYF
TGTGCCAGCAGCCTAGACAGGGGGTCAGATACGCAGTATTTT
>-|TRBD2|TRBJ2-2|TRBV27
CASSLSRLAANTGELFF
TGTGCCAGCAGTTTATCTAGACTAGCGGCAAACACCGGGGAGCTGTTTTTT
>-|TRBD2|TRBJ2-1|TRBV4-2
CASSQDPPFSLAGASYNEQFF
TGTGCCAGCAGCCAAGATCCCCCTTTCTCCCTAGCGGGCGCCTCCTACAATGAGCAGTTCTTC
>-|TRBD1|TRBJ1-4|TRBV7-6
CASSFGQGNEKLFF
TGTGCCAGCAGCTTCGGACAGGGTAATGAAAAACTGTTTTTT
>-|TRBD1|TRBJ2-7|TRBV14
CARTGFYIEQYF
TGTGCCAGGACAGGGTTTTATATAGAGCAGTACTTC